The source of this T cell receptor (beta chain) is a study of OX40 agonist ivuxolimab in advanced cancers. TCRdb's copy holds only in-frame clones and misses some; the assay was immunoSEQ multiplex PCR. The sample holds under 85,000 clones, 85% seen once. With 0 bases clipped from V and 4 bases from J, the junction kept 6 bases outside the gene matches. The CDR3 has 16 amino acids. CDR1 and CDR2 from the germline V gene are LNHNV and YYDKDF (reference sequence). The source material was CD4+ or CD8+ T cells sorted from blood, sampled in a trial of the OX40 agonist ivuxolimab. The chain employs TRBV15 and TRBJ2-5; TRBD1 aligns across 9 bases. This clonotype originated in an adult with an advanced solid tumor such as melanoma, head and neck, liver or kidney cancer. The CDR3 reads CATSREGDREGETQYF. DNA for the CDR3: TGTGCCACCAGCAGAGAGGGGGACAGGGAAGGAGAGACCCAGTACTTC.